A single sample is the source of the 30 T cell receptor beta chains below, sequenced in a study of blood T cell repertoires in COVID-19 (dated by TCRdb to 2019 to 2021). Library generation was performed with the immunoSEQ multiplex PCR assay. TCRdb holds this immuneACCESS table with in-frame rearrangements only. Some clones are missing; in checked studies, unresolved V genes explain under half, and the rest has no known cause. The sample data list 90,000 to 150,000 clones, and around 90% of these were observed just once. Of the sample, 7.7% falls within the top ten clones. The sequenced sample was peripheral blood. The receptors were sampled from a human donor in a cohort sampled during active COVID-19.

The rearrangement uses TRBV19 and TRBJ1-1; TRBD1 might be the D (6 bases). V was cut by 8 bases and J by 4 bases, with 20 bases left in between. Germline V lookup: CDR1 LNHDA, CDR2 SQIVND (reference sequence). The CDR3 is 15 amino acids. The CDR3 region is CASGGGRSLGTEAFF. CDR3 DNA: TGTGCCAGTGGGGGCGGCAGGTCCCTTGGCACTGAAGCTTTCTTT.

V usage is TRBV19 and J usage is TRBJ2-7, with 8 nucleotides matching TRBD1. Germline loops: CDR1 LNHDA, CDR2 SQIVND (reference sequence). Trimming at V came to 2 bases and at J to 1 base, leaving 10 bases not matched to a gene. This CDR3 contains 17 residues. The CDR3 DNA reads TGTGCCAGTAGTATAACCAGGGGGCGCGCATCGTCCTACGAGCAGTACTTC. It encodes CASSITRGRASSYEQYF.

The V and J genes are TRBV18 and TRBJ2-7, with 8 bases aligning to TRBD1. The trim removed 2 bases at V and 4 bases at J, leaving 7 bases unmatched. CDR1 and CDR2 from the germline V gene are KGHSH and LQKENI. The CDR3 is 15 residues long. CDR3 sequence reads: CASSPAGTGHYEQYF. The CDR3 nucleotides read TGTGCCAGCTCACCAGCCGGGACAGGCCATTACGAGCAGTACTTC.

V is TRBV3-1 (or the pseudogene TRBV3-2) and J is TRBJ2-1; 7 bases line up with TRBD2. The CDR3 consists of 19 residues. CDR1 and CDR2 from the germline V gene are LGHDT and YNNKEL (reference sequence). After removal of 4 bases from V and 4 bases from J, the junction contained 19 bases not matched to a gene. CDR3 amino acids: CASSPVASGKTDYYNEQFF. CDR3 sequence (DNA): TGTGCCAGCAGCCCGGTGGCCAGCGGGAAAACAGATTATTACAATGAGCAGTTCTTC.

The chain recombines TRBV18 with TRBJ2-5, with 11 bases that match TRBD2. V shed 8 bases and J 1 base; nucleotides not matched to a gene: 3. This CDR3 spans 14 amino acids. Germline CDR1 is KGHSH and CDR2 is LQKENI. The CDR3 here is CASVGLAAQETQYF. The CDR3 coding sequence is TGTGCCAGCGTGGGACTAGCGGCCCAAGAGACCCAGTACTTC.

This clone occurred once. The chain recombines TRBV5-1 with TRBJ2-3, with 8 bases fitting TRBD2. This CDR3 comprises 14 residues. Germline V gene lookup returns CDR1 SGHRS and CDR2 YFSETQ. Germline trimming cut 2 bases from V and 5 bases from J; bases unmatched to any gene: 4. The CDR3 nucleotides read TGCGCCAGCAGCTTCATCGGGGGGGAAGATACGCAGTATTTT. Protein: CASSFIGGEDTQYF. The entire variable domain, with the rest obtained from reference TRBV5-1 and TRBJ2-3, is as follows: KAGVTQTPRYLIKTRGQQVTLSCSPISGHRSVSWYQQTPGQGLQFLFEYFSETQRNKGNFPGRFSGRQFSNSRSEMNVSTLELGDSALYLCASSFIGGEDTQYFGPGTRLTVL.

The rearrangement joins TRBV14 to TRBJ2-1; a possible D gene is TRBD1 (5 bases). This CDR3 has 13 amino acids. Trimming stripped 4 bases from V and 3 bases from J, with 7 bases between. CDR1 and CDR2 from the germline V gene are SGHDN and FVKESK. In nucleotides, the CDR3 is TGTGCCAGCAGCCTGACAGTCTACAATGAGCAGTTCTTC. Translation: CASSLTVYNEQFF.

The rearrangement links TRBV11-2 to TRBJ1-1, with D uncertain. V was cut by 5 bases and J by 1 base, with 8 bases left in between. The CDR3 sequence is 13 residues long. Germline-derived CDR1 and CDR2 are SGHAT and FQNNGV. The DNA for the CDR3 is TGTGCCAGCAGCCCTACCGGGAACACTGAAGCTTTCTTT. This codes for CASSPTGNTEAFF.

This clone has just a few counts. The rearrangement uses TRBV12-3 or TRBV12-4 and TRBJ1-2; the D gene is possibly TRBD1 (5 bases). The CDR3 is 13 amino acids. Deletions cut 6 bases from V and 3 bases from J, with 11 bases between. The CDR3 loop is CASSPQGYYGYTF. CDR3 nucleotide sequence: TGTGCCAGCAGCCCCCAGGGATACTATGGCTACACCTTC.

This clone appeared a few times. V and J are TRBV14 and TRBJ1-6, with 7 bases lining up with TRBD1. The V gene end was trimmed by 5 bases and the J gene end by 6 bases; junction bases not matched to a gene: 4. The germline V gene has CDR1 SGHDN and CDR2 FVKESK. The CDR3 consists of 14 residues. In DNA form, the CDR3 reads TGTGCCAGCAGCTCTGGGACAGCTAATTCACCCCTCCACTTT. It is translated as CASSSGTANSPLHF.

This rearrangement joins TRBV19 to TRBJ1-6, with 7 positions matching TRBD1. The CDR3 covers 16 residues. Germline V gene lookup returns CDR1 LNHDA and CDR2 SQIVND (reference sequence). V lost 8 bases, J lost 2 bases, and 9 bases stayed unmatched. The chain's CDR3 is CASGDRVITYNSPLHF. The CDR3 DNA sequence: TGTGCCAGTGGTGACAGGGTGATCACCTATAATTCACCCCTCCACTTT.

The chain recombines TRBV27 with TRBJ1-2; D perhaps matches TRBD1 (6 bases). CDR3 length: 13 residues. The germline gives CDR1 MNHEY, CDR2 SMNVEV (reference sequence). Trimming took off 6 bases at V and 3 bases at J, with 11 bases between the two ends. The CDR3 bases are TGTGCCAGCAGGCCGGACAGTGACTATGGCTACACCTTC. Encoded protein: CASRPDSDYGYTF.

This sequence joins TRBV5-6 and TRBJ1-1; a weak D match, TRBD1 (6 bases). From germline, CDR1 is SGHDT and CDR2 YYEEEE. The CDR3 totals 13 residues. V was trimmed by 7 bases and J by 0 bases, leaving 10 bases between them. The CDR3 nucleotides read TGTGCCAGCCAGGGGACACTGAACACTGAAGCTTTCTTT. Encoded protein: CASQGTLNTEAFF.

The genes are TRBV18 and TRBJ2-3; D remains unclear. Germline V gene data show CDR1 as KGHSH and CDR2 as LQKENI. This CDR3 is built from 14 residues. Trimming shortened V by 1 base and J by 0 bases, and 5 bases separated the two germline ends. DNA for the CDR3: TGTGCCAGCTCACCACTCAGTAGCACAGATACGCAGTATTTT. It is translated as CASSPLSSTDTQYF.

The chain carries TRBV6-2 or TRBV6-3 and TRBJ2-1, with D possibly TRBD2 on 6 matching bases. Germline assignment: CDR1 MNHEY and CDR2 SVGEGT. The CDR3 is 15 residues long. Trimming stripped 5 bases from V and 2 bases from J, with 13 bases between. CDR3 DNA sequence: TGTGCCAGCAGTACGGACTACCTCCCCTACAATGAGCAGTTCTTC. Its protein is CASSTDYLPYNEQFF.

The chain couples TRBV5-1 to TRBJ2-1; TRBD2 matches 12 bases. Looked up from germline, CDR1 is SGHRS and CDR2 is YFSETQ. Losses at the gene ends were 1 base for V and 15 bases for J; bases not matched to a gene: 5. This CDR3 region has 13 residues. CDR3 sequence: CASSLRLAGDPFF. The CDR3 nucleotides are TGCGCCAGCAGCTTGCGACTAGCGGGGGACCCGTTCTTC.

The chain employs TRBV6-2 or TRBV6-3 and TRBJ2-5; a possible D gene is TRBD1 (6 bases). The CDR3 runs to 15 residues. Germline values: CDR1 MNHEY, CDR2 SVGEGT. V dropped 4 bases and J dropped 6 bases, with 18 bases sitting between them. This CDR3 is CASSFTRQAQQTQYF. Written as DNA, the CDR3 is TGTGCCAGCAGTTTCACTCGACAGGCACAACAGACCCAGTACTTC.

The chain uses TRBV6-5 and TRBJ2-4; no definite D call. The CDR3 is made up of 16 amino acids. The V end lost 0 bases, the J end lost 0 bases, and 9 bases lay between the germline ends. Germline assignment: CDR1 MNHEY and CDR2 SVGAGI. The DNA for the CDR3 is TGTGCCAGCAGTTACTCTTCTATAATAGCCAAAAACATTCAGTACTTC. Protein sequence: CASSYSSIIAKNIQYF.

V is TRBV19 and J is TRBJ1-3, with TRBD1 as a possible D gene (5 bases). V was clipped by 3 bases and J by 2 bases, with 8 bases between them. The CDR3 spans 14 residues. The germline gives CDR1 LNHDA, CDR2 SQIVND (reference sequence). CDR3 in amino acids: CASSIGATGNTIYF. CDR3 DNA: TGTGCCAGTAGTATTGGGGCCACTGGAAACACCATATATTTT.

This clone was counted a few times. The gene calls are TRBV4-1 and TRBJ1-1; D is undetermined. The CDR3 is 15 residues long. Germline V CDR1 and CDR2: MGHRA, YSYEKL. Trimming took off 2 bases at V and 0 bases at J, with 10 bases between the two ends. Here the CDR3 reads CASSQQVALNTEAFF. The CDR3 DNA reads as TGCGCCAGCAGCCAACAGGTGGCCCTGAACACTGAAGCTTTCTTT.

This clone was seen a handful of times. V and J are TRBV4-2 and TRBJ2-7; 7 bases line up with TRBD2. The germline gives CDR1 LGHNA, CDR2 YNFKEQ. This CDR3 comprises 16 residues. Losses at the gene ends were 4 bases for V and 2 bases for J; bases not matched to a gene: 11. The CDR3 is CASSREGKTAAYEQYF. The DNA for the CDR3 is TGTGCCAGCAGCCGGGAGGGGAAAACAGCCGCCTACGAGCAGTACTTC.

This clone was seen a single time. The chain links TRBV5-6 to TRBJ2-7, with D perhaps TRBD2 (5 bases). Trimming stripped 5 bases from V and 3 bases from J, with 15 bases between. The germline V gene has CDR1 SGHDT and CDR2 YYEEEE. The CDR3 length is 14 residues. For the CDR3, the DNA is TGTGCCAGCAGTCCTGGTCGGGGTTACTACGAGCAGTACTTC. This sequence encodes CASSPGRGYYEQYF.

V gene TRBV7-9 combines with J gene TRBJ1-2; D is ambiguous. The CDR3 consists of 13 residues. The germline gives CDR1 SEHNR, CDR2 FQNEAQ (reference sequence). V lost 5 bases to trimming and J lost 4 bases, with 11 bases between them. The CDR3 nucleotides read TGTGCCAGCAGCCTTGATTCGAGCTATGGCTACACCTTC. This translates into CASSLDSSYGYTF.

The chain employs TRBV9 and TRBJ2-5; perhaps TRBD2 as D (6 bases). Germline-derived CDR1 and CDR2 are SGDLS and YYNGEE. The length of the CDR3 is 16 residues. The V end lost 3 bases, the J end lost 4 bases, and 19 bases lay between the germline ends. The CDR3, as DNA: TGTGCCAGCAGCGGGAGGGGACTCACCCGGGGAGAGACCCAGTACTTC. This sequence encodes CASSGRGLTRGETQYF.

The chain links TRBV6-5 to TRBJ1-2, with 10 bases identical to TRBD1. This CDR3 is built from 15 residues. J was trimmed by 5 bases and V by 6 bases; bases with no gene match: 9. The germline CDR1 and CDR2 sequences are MNHEY and SVGAGI. The CDR3 loop reads CASRRRDRGGYGYTF. DNA for the CDR3: TGTGCCAGCAGGAGGAGGGACAGGGGTGGGTATGGCTACACCTTC.

This clone occurred once. The chain carries TRBV3-1 (or the pseudogene TRBV3-2) and TRBJ1-2, with D possibly matching TRBD1 (5 bases). With 0 bases removed from V and 2 bases from J, the gap between germline ends came to 10 bases. The CDR3 totals 15 residues. Germline V lookup: CDR1 LGHDT, CDR2 YNNKEL (reference sequence). In nucleotides, the CDR3 is TGTGCCAGCAGCCAAGATCAGGGCAGAAACTATGGCTACACCTTC. Its protein product is CASSQDQGRNYGYTF.

The chain uses TRBV5-6 and TRBJ2-1; 16 nucleotides line up with TRBD2. This CDR3 spans 15 amino acids. Germline CDR1 SGHDT, CDR2 YYEEEE. Germline trimming cut 3 bases from V and 11 bases from J; bases unmatched to any gene: 5. CDR3 in amino acids: CASSSGTSGGAKQFF. In DNA form, the CDR3 reads TGTGCCAGCAGCTCCGGGACTAGCGGGGGGGCGAAGCAGTTCTTC. Using reference TRBV5-6 and TRBJ2-1 for the parts outside the CDR3, the full variable domain is DAGVTQSPTHLIKTRGQQVTLRCSPKSGHDTVSWYQQALGQGPQFIFQYYEEEERQRGNFPDRFSGHQFPNYSSELNVNALLLGDSALYLCASSSGTSGGAKQFFGPGTRLTVL.

The chain recombines TRBV2 with TRBJ1-3; 9 nucleotides align to TRBD1. Germline values: CDR1 SNHLY, CDR2 FYNNEI. This CDR3 spans 16 amino acids. The V gene end was trimmed by 2 bases and the J gene end by 3 bases; junction bases not matched to a gene: 5. This chain's CDR3 is CASSELGQGYGNTIYF. CDR3 DNA: TGTGCCAGCAGTGAATTGGGACAGGGCTATGGAAACACCATATATTTT.

V gene TRBV7-8 combines with J gene TRBJ2-5; 8 bases line up with TRBD1. Germline V gene lookup returns CDR1 SGHVS and CDR2 FQNEAQ. The CDR3 extends over 16 amino acids. Trimming at V came to 2 bases and at J to 4 bases, leaving 9 bases not matched to a gene. In DNA, the CDR3 is TGTGCCAGCAGCTTAATAGGGGGACAGGCAGGAGAGACCCAGTACTTC. This translates into CASSLIGGQAGETQYF.

The chain employs TRBV9 and TRBJ2-7, with D possibly being TRBD1 (5 bases). V dropped 1 base and J dropped 4 bases, with 9 bases sitting between them. The V gene's germline CDR1 is SGDLS and CDR2 YYNGEE. This CDR3 contains 13 residues. The CDR3 DNA is TGTGCCAGCAGCGTAACAGGAAGGTACGAGCAGTACTTC. It codes for CASSVTGRYEQYF.